Here is one T cell receptor beta chain with its context. Its antigen is unidentified. This CDR3 is 18 amino acids long. Looked up from germline, CDR1 is SGHRS and CDR2 is YFSETQ. These data come from a study of CXCR3-negative and CXCR3-positive naive CD8 T cells. Study information: Across all libraries, TRB reads numbered some 140 million, with about 1.5 +/- 0.3 million in each library. Overall study findings and caveats: TRBV-TRBJ usage matched between naive CXCR3-negative and CXCR3-positive cells but not between memory cells. Similar levels of surface CD5 were seen between naive subsets; TCR strength was inferred from TRB CDR3 properties. Diversity ran similarly high across both naive subsets but far lower in memory CD8+ cells.

The libraries of TRB cDNA were constructed through 5' RACE using UMI labels. After re-calling the 5' RACE reads, TCRdb lists one entry per CDR3 protein, DNA absent. This table lists tens of thousands of distinct CDR3 sequences. This clonotype originated in a human donor in good health. Some clones in this sample may be carry-over from other donors' samples. The specimen was naive CXCR3- CD8+ T cells from blood. Noted subset: CD45RO-CCR7+CD27+CD95- naive CD8+ T cells lacking CXCR3 (TNR3-). J is TRBJ2-3 and V is TRBV5-1; without DNA, the TCRdb call of TRBD1 cannot be checked. The CDR3 loop reads CASSLLGSIGTGEDTQYF.